These 16 T cell receptor beta chains were all obtained from the same sample, sequenced in a study of blood T cell repertoires in COVID-19. Clones were sequenced by immunoSEQ multiplex PCR, and TCRdb holds only the in-frame ones, with some missing. The table has roughly 77,000 clones, approximately 90% seen once. The specimen was peripheral blood. Receptors originate from a woman of 80 years or more with active COVID-19.

The chain has TRBV5-4 and TRBJ1-1, with 10 bases identical to TRBD1. Germline V lookup: CDR1 SGHNT, CDR2 YYREEE (reference sequence). V trimming: 4 bases; J trimming: 1 base; junction bases outside the gene matches: 1. CDR3 size: 14 residues. For the CDR3, the DNA is TGTGCCAGCAGCAGGGACAGGGGGAACACTGAAGCTTTCTTT. Residues: CASSRDRGNTEAFF.

The V gene is TRBV5-1, the J gene TRBJ2-7; the match to TRBD1 covers 10 bases. The CDR3 sequence is 14 residues long. The germline gives CDR1 SGHRS, CDR2 YFSETQ. With 4 bases clipped from V and 3 bases from J, the junction kept 4 bases outside the gene matches. This CDR3 is CASSPDRGIYEQYF. The CDR3, as DNA: TGCGCCAGCAGCCCGGACAGGGGGATCTACGAGCAGTACTTC.

This chain links TRBV10-3 with TRBJ2-1, with TRBD2 matching 8 bases. With V trimmed by 4 bases and J by 5 bases, 7 bases remained unmatched. Germline CDR1 and CDR2: ENHRY and SYGVKD. This CDR3 has 15 residues. The CDR3 spells CAISAGSGSNNEQFF. In DNA form, the CDR3 reads TGTGCCATCAGTGCGGGGAGCGGGAGCAACAATGAGCAGTTCTTC.

The chain couples TRBV2 to TRBJ2-7, with 8 positions matching TRBD1. This CDR3 region has 13 residues. V shed 6 bases and J 7 bases; nucleotides not matched to a gene: 8. From germline, CDR1 is SNHLY and CDR2 FYNNEI. CDR3 amino acids: CASRGRGHGEQYF. DNA for the CDR3: TGTGCCAGCAGGGGCAGGGGGCATGGGGAGCAGTACTTC.

CDR3 DNA sequence: TGTGCCAGCTCACCTGACAGCTACGAGCAGTACTTC. Amino acid sequence: CASSPDSYEQYF. The V and J genes are TRBV18 and TRBJ2-7, with D maybe TRBD1 (5 bases). The CDR3 runs 12 residues. Looked up from germline, CDR1 is KGHSH and CDR2 is LQKENI. V gave up 3 bases and J gave up 3 bases, with 6 bases separating them.

This clone occurred a few times. This CDR3 is CASSSRTGAYGYTF. In DNA form, the CDR3 reads TGTGCCAGCAGTTCAAGGACAGGGGCCTATGGCTACACCTTC. The rearrangement links TRBV2 to TRBJ1-2, with 9 bases that match TRBD1. J gave up 4 bases and V 5 bases, and 5 bases lay outside the gene matches. Germline V gene data show CDR1 as SNHLY and CDR2 as FYNNEI. This CDR3 comprises 14 residues.

This chain joins TRBV5-5 and TRBJ2-1; tentatively, D is TRBD1 (6 bases). CDR1 is SGHKS and CDR2 is YYEKEE in the germline V gene (reference sequence). This CDR3 comprises 15 residues. V shed 0 bases and J shed 2 bases, with 9 bases lying between them. CDR3 sequence: CASSLGDTPYNEQFF. The CDR3, as DNA: TGTGCCAGCAGCTTGGGGGACACCCCCTACAATGAGCAGTTCTTC.

The rearrangement links TRBV7-2 to TRBJ1-2; no firm D call. V was pared by 0 bases and J by 1 base, with 12 bases between. The CDR3 contains 16 residues. Germline V gene sequence: CDR1 SGHTA, CDR2 FQGNSA. The CDR3 nucleotides are TGTGCCAGCAGCTTAGCCGCAGAGGAGGTTAACTATGGCTACACCTTC. Its translation: CASSLAAEEVNYGYTF.

V is TRBV19 and J is TRBJ1-4; D is unresolved. V was clipped by 3 bases and J by 0 bases, with 11 bases between them. CDR3 length: 16 amino acids. Germline assignment: CDR1 LNHDA and CDR2 SQIVND (reference sequence). The CDR3: CASSMGGSATNEKLFF. CDR3 DNA: TGTGCCAGTAGTATGGGAGGAAGCGCAACTAATGAAAAACTGTTTTTT.

This clone appeared once. The chain links TRBV28 to TRBJ2-2; 13 positions match TRBD2. The trim removed 5 bases at V and 7 bases at J, leaving 4 bases unmatched. The CDR3 consists of 15 residues. Per the germline V gene, CDR1 is MDHEN and CDR2 is SYDVKM. As DNA, the CDR3 is TGTGCCAGCAGTGGGACTAGCGGGATGAACGGGGAGCTGTTTTTT. It specifies CASSGTSGMNGELFF.

V usage is TRBV5-4 and J usage is TRBJ2-2; D uncertain. CDR3 length: 13 residues. V lost 3 bases, J lost 5 bases, and 8 bases lay in between. CDR1 SGHNT and CDR2 YYREEE come from the germline V gene (reference sequence). The CDR3 loop is CASSSTPTGELFF. In DNA form, the CDR3 reads TGTGCCAGCAGCTCTACCCCAACCGGGGAGCTGTTTTTT.

This chain joins TRBV18 and TRBJ2-7; 8 bases are a match to TRBD1. The CDR3 consists of 14 residues. V shed 3 bases and J 2 bases; nucleotides not matched to a gene: 3. Germline loops: CDR1 KGHSH, CDR2 LQKENI. The CDR3 is CASSPGTGPYEQYF. In DNA form, the CDR3 reads TGTGCCAGCTCACCCGGGACAGGCCCCTACGAGCAGTACTTC.

The rearrangement joins TRBV13 to TRBJ2-1; 8 nucleotides align to TRBD2. The ends lost 8 bases at V and 1 base at J; junction bases unmatched: 4. CDR1 and CDR2 from the germline V gene are PRHDT and FYEKMQ (reference sequence). This CDR3 has 14 residues. DNA for the CDR3: TGTGCCAGCCAACGGGGGGGGTCCTACAATGAGCAGTTCTTC. Translating it yields CASQRGGSYNEQFF. Using reference TRBV13 and TRBJ2-1 for the parts outside the CDR3, the full variable domain is AAGVIQSPRHLIKEKRETATLKCYPIPRHDTVYWYQQGPGQDPQFLISFYEKMQSDKGSIPDRFSAQQFSDYHSELNMSSLELGDSALYFCASQRGGSYNEQFFGPGTRLTVL.

The chain combines TRBV27 with TRBJ2-7; 8 bases line up with TRBD1. The V and J ends lost 2 bases and 0 bases, in that order; junction bases with no gene match: 12. The germline V gene encodes CDR1 MNHEY and CDR2 SMNVEV (reference sequence). The CDR3 runs to 18 residues. As DNA, the CDR3 is TGTGCCAGCAGTTTACGTCCTCCTTGGACAGGGAGCTCCTACGAGCAGTACTTC. Its translation is CASSLRPPWTGSSYEQYF.

This chain joins TRBV29-1 and TRBJ2-7; D gene uncertain. From germline, CDR1 is SQVTM and CDR2 ANQGSEA. The CDR3 is 14 residues long. V was cut by 8 bases and J by 0 bases, with 17 bases left in between. The CDR3 DNA sequence: TGCAGCCCTCCCTTGGGCAACATCTCCTACGAGCAGTACTTC. Translation gives CSPPLGNISYEQYF.

This clone occurred a few times. V is TRBV9 and J is TRBJ2-2; the match to TRBD2 covers 8 bases. This CDR3 contains 15 residues. Germline assignment: CDR1 SGDLS and CDR2 YYNGEE. J gave up 4 bases and V 0 bases, and 2 bases lay outside the gene matches. CDR3 nucleotides: TGTGCCAGCAGCGTAGACGGGAGGGCCACCGGGGAGCTGTTTTTT. As protein: CASSVDGRATGELFF.